Sequencing of this TCR beta chain was carried out in a study of T cell changes during pregnancy in multiple sclerosis. The CDR3 totals 15 residues. V lost 4 bases to trimming and J lost 0 bases, with 11 bases between them. The germline V gene encodes CDR1 SGDLS and CDR2 YYNGEE. Generated by immunoSEQ multiplex PCR, the TCRdb table keeps only in-frame clones and is missing some. The sample lists roughly 72,000 clones, about 92% occurring once. The chain joins TRBV9 to TRBJ2-1; D possibly corresponds to TRBD2 (5 bases). The sample in question was CD4+ T cells from peripheral blood mononuclear cells, obtained before pregnancy. The TCR comes from a female donor with multiple sclerosis, enrolled in a pregnancy study. CDR3 amino acids: CASSWADSSYNEQFF. CDR3 DNA: TGTGCCAGCAGCTGGGCGGACTCCTCCTACAATGAGCAGTTCTTC. Supplemented by reference TRBV9 and TRBJ2-1, the full variable domain reads DSGVTQTPKHLITATGQRVTLRCSPRSGDLSVYWYQQSLDQGLQFLIQYYNGEERAKGNILERFSAQQFPDLHSELNLSSLELGDSALYFCASSWADSSYNEQFFGPGTRLTVL.